This record covers a single T cell receptor beta chain. This sample stems from a study of patients and donors after allogeneic stem cell transplantation. Looked up from germline, CDR1 is LNHDA and CDR2 is SQIVND (reference sequence). V was trimmed by 4 bases and J by 1 base, leaving 14 bases between them. The CDR3 length is 15 residues. TCRdb reanalysed the RT-PCR reads using MiXCR and keeps one entry per CDR3 protein. The table has approximately 200,000 distinct CDR3 sequences, roughly 38% seen once. The sample comprised blood, either unsorted or a sorted T cell fraction (not recorded which). The chain uses TRBV19 and TRBJ2-7, with D perhaps TRBD1 or TRBD2 (5 bases each). This TCR derives from a human donor who was either an allogeneic HSCT recipient or a stem cell or donor lymphocyte infusion donor (not recorded which). It is not recorded whose cells these are; they may come from a transplant donor. The CDR3 sequence is CASSTLRGASYEQYF. In nucleotides, the CDR3 is TGTGCCAGTAGTACCCTCCGAGGGGCGTCCTACGAGCAGTACTTC.